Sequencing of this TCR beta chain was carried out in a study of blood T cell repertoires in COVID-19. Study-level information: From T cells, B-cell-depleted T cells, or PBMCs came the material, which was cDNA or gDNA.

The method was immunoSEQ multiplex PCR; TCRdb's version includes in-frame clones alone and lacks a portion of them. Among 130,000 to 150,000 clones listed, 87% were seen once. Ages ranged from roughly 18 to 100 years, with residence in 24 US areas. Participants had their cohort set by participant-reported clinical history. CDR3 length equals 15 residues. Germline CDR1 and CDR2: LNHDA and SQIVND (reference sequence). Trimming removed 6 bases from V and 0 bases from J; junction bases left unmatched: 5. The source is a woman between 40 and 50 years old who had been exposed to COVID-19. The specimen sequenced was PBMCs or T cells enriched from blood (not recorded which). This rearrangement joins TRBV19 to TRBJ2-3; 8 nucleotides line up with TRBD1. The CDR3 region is CASRRQGMSTDTQYF. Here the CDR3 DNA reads TGTGCCAGTAGGAGACAGGGGATGAGCACAGATACGCAGTATTTT. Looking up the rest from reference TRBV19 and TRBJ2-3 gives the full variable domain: DGGITQSPKYLFRKEGQNVTLSCEQNLNHDAMYWYRQDPGQGLRLIYYSQIVNDFQKGDIAEGYSVSREKKESFPLTVTSAQKNPTAFYLCASRRQGMSTDTQYFGPGTRLTVL.